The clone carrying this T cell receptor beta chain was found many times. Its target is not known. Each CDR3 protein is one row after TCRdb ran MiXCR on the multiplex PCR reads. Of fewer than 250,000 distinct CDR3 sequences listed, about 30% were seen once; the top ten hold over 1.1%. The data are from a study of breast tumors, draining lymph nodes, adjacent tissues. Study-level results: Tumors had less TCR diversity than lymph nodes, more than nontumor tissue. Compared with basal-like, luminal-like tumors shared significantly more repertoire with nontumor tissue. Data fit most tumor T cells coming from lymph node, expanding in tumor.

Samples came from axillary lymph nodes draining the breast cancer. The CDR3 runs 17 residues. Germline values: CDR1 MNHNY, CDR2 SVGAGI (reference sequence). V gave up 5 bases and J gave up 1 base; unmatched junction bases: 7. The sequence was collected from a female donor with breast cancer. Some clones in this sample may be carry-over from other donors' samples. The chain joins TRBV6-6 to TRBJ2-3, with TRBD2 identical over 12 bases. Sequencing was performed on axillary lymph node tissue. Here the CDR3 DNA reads TGTGCCAGCAGTGCTAGCGGGAGGGCCGGGGGCACAGATACGCAGTATTTT. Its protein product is CASSASGRAGGTDTQYF.